These 23 T cell receptor beta chains came from one sample sequenced in a study of blood T cell repertoires in COVID-19. Method: immunoSEQ multiplex PCR; TCRdb's copy keeps in-frame clones and lacks some. The sample includes approximately 280,000 clones, about 90% seen only once; the top ten take roughly 1.9%. Sequencing input: peripheral blood. These receptors all come from a woman in her 30s who had recovered from COVID-19.

This rearrangement joins TRBV15 to TRBJ1-3, with D perhaps matching TRBD1 (5 bases). Germline V gene sequence: CDR1 LNHNV, CDR2 YYDKDF (reference sequence). With 3 bases removed from V and 8 bases from J, the gap between germline ends came to 17 bases. The CDR3 is 15 amino acids. CDR3 nucleotides: TGTGCCACCAGCAGGGAAGCAGGGTCCAGGGACACCATATATTTT. Its translation: CATSREAGSRDTIYF.

The genes are TRBV5-5 and TRBJ1-5; D perhaps matches TRBD1 (6 bases). The germline V gene has CDR1 SGHKS and CDR2 YYEKEE (reference sequence). The V gene lost 0 bases and the J gene lost 1 base, with 17 bases spanning the gap. The CDR3 consists of 18 residues. The CDR3 spells CASSLGQGIVSSNQPQHF. CDR3 bases: TGTGCCAGCAGCTTGGGCCAGGGGATCGTTTCGAGCAATCAGCCCCAGCATTTT.

V is TRBV2 and J is TRBJ2-7, with unresolved D. Trimming left V 0 bases short and J 2 bases short, with 8 bases between. CDR3 length: 14 residues. Germline CDR1 reads SNHLY; CDR2 reads FYNNEI. CDR3 in amino acids: CASSEASGPYEQYF. The DNA for the CDR3 is TGTGCCAGCAGTGAAGCGTCGGGTCCCTACGAGCAGTACTTC.

Worth noting for this clone: An end of the junction does not agree with germline; a read error may underlie this. V is TRBV9 and J is TRBJ2-3; TRBD2 aligns across 9 bases. Germline assignment: CDR1 SGDLS and CDR2 YYNGEE. The CDR3 has 14 amino acids. In nucleotides, the CDR3 is TGTGCCAGCAGCCTTAGCGGGAGTACAGTTACGCAGTATTTT. Its protein is CASSLSGSTVTQYF.

The chain recombines TRBV19 with TRBJ2-2, with unresolved D. V was clipped by 7 bases and J by 0 bases, with 18 bases between them. The CDR3 is 17 amino acids. Germline CDR1 is LNHDA and CDR2 is SQIVND (reference sequence). The DNA of the CDR3 is TGTGCCAGTACCCAGCCGGGTGAAGTTGCGAACACCGGGGAGCTGTTTTTT. It specifies CASTQPGEVANTGELFF. Full variable domain (rest looked up from reference TRBV19 and TRBJ2-2): DGGITQSPKYLFRKEGQNVTLSCEQNLNHDAMYWYRQDPGQGLRLIYYSQIVNDFQKGDIAEGYSVSREKKESFPLTVTSAQKNPTAFYLCASTQPGEVANTGELFFGEGSRLTVL.

The rearrangement links TRBV5-4 to TRBJ2-2, with 7 nucleotides matching TRBD2. This CDR3 region has 15 residues. Germline CDR1 and CDR2: SGHNT and YYREEE (reference sequence). With 4 bases clipped from V and 3 bases from J, the junction kept 6 bases outside the gene matches. The CDR3 DNA sequence: TGTGCCAGCAGCCCTCCCGGGGGGTACACCGGGGAGCTGTTTTTT. It specifies CASSPPGGYTGELFF.

The chain combines TRBV19 with TRBJ1-2; D gene ambiguous. Deletions cut 8 bases from V and 8 bases from J, with 18 bases between. The CDR3 extends over 13 amino acids. Per the germline V gene, CDR1 is LNHDA and CDR2 is SQIVND (reference sequence). The CDR3 protein is CASGSGAIRGYTF. The CDR3 bases are TGTGCCAGTGGGAGTGGCGCTATACGGGGCTACACCTTC.

The chain combines TRBV3-1 (or the pseudogene TRBV3-2) with TRBJ1-1; TRBD1 matches at 7 bases. The CDR3 spans 15 residues. J gave up 11 bases and V 3 bases, and 15 bases lay outside the gene matches. CDR1 is LGHDT, CDR2 YNNKEL, per germline (reference sequence). CDR3 sequence reads: CASSHAGGGAFRAFF. The CDR3 bases are TGTGCCAGCAGCCATGCGGGAGGGGGCGCTTTTCGGGCTTTCTTT.

The CDR3 sequence is CASSGRVSYEQYF. The CDR3 bases are TGCGCCAGCAGCGGGCGGGTGTCCTACGAGCAGTACTTC. The chain employs TRBV4-1 and TRBJ2-7; perhaps TRBD2 as D (5 bases). The V gene lost 5 bases and the J gene lost 1 base, with 9 bases spanning the gap. The CDR3 contains 13 residues. The germline CDR1 and CDR2 sequences are MGHRA and YSYEKL.

V gene TRBV3-1 (or the pseudogene TRBV3-2) combines with J gene TRBJ2-3; no clear D gene. Germline loops: CDR1 LGHDT, CDR2 YNNKEL (reference sequence). The V gene lost 4 bases and the J gene lost 1 base, with 21 bases spanning the gap. The CDR3 length is 18 residues. CDR3 in DNA: TGTGCCAGCAGCCCAGGAACCCTGACGTCCCTACGCACAGATACGCAGTATTTT. It encodes CASSPGTLTSLRTDTQYF.

V and J are TRBV2 and TRBJ2-1; D ambiguous. This CDR3 is 13 amino acids long. V was pared by 7 bases and J by 0 bases, with 7 bases between. Germline V gene lookup returns CDR1 SNHLY and CDR2 FYNNEI. CDR3 region: CASMGSSYNEQFF. The CDR3 DNA is TGTGCCAGCATGGGCAGCTCCTACAATGAGCAGTTCTTC.

The V call is TRBV20-1, the J call TRBJ2-5; tentatively, D is TRBD2 (7 bases). Germline CDR1 reads DFQATT; CDR2 reads SNEGSKA (reference sequence). This CDR3 is 13 amino acids long. With 3 bases removed from V and 5 bases from J, the gap between germline ends came to 13 bases. The CDR3 region has the DNA TGCAGTGCTAGTACGGGGGGCCGGGAGACCCAGTACTTC. Its protein product is CSASTGGRETQYF.

As to this clone: The junction does not match germline at one end; this may be a read error. The chain combines TRBV19 with TRBJ1-2; D not certain. The CDR3 length is 15 residues. Germline CDR1 is LNHDA and CDR2 is SQIVND (reference sequence). The CDR3 nucleotides read TGTGCCAGTAATATAGGGAGCGCTGGTAACTATGGCTACACCTTC. This gives the protein CASNIGSAGNYGYTF.

The chain joins TRBV5-1 to TRBJ2-2; D is unclear. Germline assignment: CDR1 SGHRS and CDR2 YFSETQ. V was clipped by 2 bases and J by 5 bases, with 4 bases between them. There are 12 residues in the CDR3. CDR3 bases: TGCGCCAGCAGCTTTGTAACCGGGGAGCTGTTTTTT. Amino acid sequence: CASSFVTGELFF.

The rearrangement joins TRBV28 to TRBJ1-3; D is unclear. The V gene lost 7 bases and the J gene lost 0 bases, with 7 bases spanning the gap. The CDR3 extends over 13 amino acids. CDR1 is MDHEN and CDR2 is SYDVKM in the germline V gene. CDR3 residues: CASIQNSGNTIYF. CDR3 sequence (DNA): TGTGCCAGCATCCAGAACTCTGGAAACACCATATATTTT.

The rearrangement links TRBV10-1 to TRBJ1-1; D is undetermined. Germline V gene sequence: CDR1 WNHNN, CDR2 SYGVQD (reference sequence). Trimming stripped 5 bases from V and 6 bases from J, with 16 bases between. The CDR3 sequence is 14 residues long. CDR3 sequence (DNA): TGCGCCAGCAGTCCGTCTTTCGGCGGGGCTGAAGCTTTCTTT. Amino acid sequence: CASSPSFGGAEAFF.

The chain combines TRBV4-2 with TRBJ2-7; 8 bases map to TRBD1. The germline V gene has CDR1 LGHNA and CDR2 YNFKEQ. With 1 base clipped from V and 6 bases from J, the junction kept 17 bases outside the gene matches. The CDR3 consists of 18 residues. The CDR3 reads CASSQGLDGRPGGREQYF. In DNA form, the CDR3 reads TGTGCCAGCAGCCAAGGGCTCGACGGACGTCCAGGGGGCCGCGAGCAGTACTTC.

The V and J genes are TRBV5-1 and TRBJ1-2, with 8 bases lining up with TRBD1. The germline V gene encodes CDR1 SGHRS and CDR2 YFSETQ. V lost 4 bases, J lost 4 bases, and 12 bases stayed unmatched. The CDR3 covers 16 residues. CDR3: CASSPVQGASAYGYTF. The CDR3 nucleotides are TGCGCCAGCAGCCCGGTCCAGGGGGCATCGGCCTATGGCTACACCTTC.

This chain connects TRBV5-1 to TRBJ2-2; 7 nucleotides agree with TRBD2. The CDR3 spans 16 residues. Germline CDR1 SGHRS, CDR2 YFSETQ. Trimming at V came to 0 bases and at J to 0 bases, leaving 2 bases not matched to a gene. CDR3 coding DNA: TGCGCCAGCAGCTTGGACGGGAGGTCGAACACCGGGGAGCTGTTTTTT. Protein sequence: CASSLDGRSNTGELFF.

V is TRBV6-1 and J is TRBJ1-4, with 9 bases aligning to TRBD1. Germline values: CDR1 MNHNS, CDR2 SASEGT. Trimming at V came to 1 base and at J to 8 bases, leaving 8 bases not matched to a gene. The CDR3 has 16 residues. CDR3 in DNA: TGTGCCAGCAGTGAAGAAGTAGGGACAGGGTCGGAAAAACTGTTTTTT. The encoded protein is CASSEEVGTGSEKLFF.

The CDR3 nucleotides are TGTGCCAGCAGTGAATGGGAGACGAACACTGAAGCTTTCTTT. It specifies CASSEWETNTEAFF. The chain is built from TRBV6-1 and TRBJ1-1, with no clear D. The germline V gene has CDR1 MNHNS and CDR2 SASEGT. The CDR3 extends over 14 amino acids. V lost 2 bases, J lost 1 base, and 8 bases lay in between.

The V and J genes are TRBV5-1 and TRBJ1-4; 7 bases align to TRBD1. The CDR3 contains 16 residues. Germline V lookup: CDR1 SGHRS, CDR2 YFSETQ. With V trimmed by 0 bases and J by 8 bases, 10 bases remained unmatched. CDR3 sequence (DNA): TGCGCCAGCAGCTTGGGTGGACAGCCCAGGGGGGAAAAACTGTTTTTT. It specifies CASSLGGQPRGEKLFF.

The chain combines TRBV7-6 with TRBJ2-3; the D is unclear. CDR3 length: 15 residues. Germline V CDR1 and CDR2: SGHVS, FNYEAQ. With 1 base removed from V and 0 bases from J, the gap between germline ends came to 8 bases. Written as DNA, the CDR3 is TGTGCCAGCAGCTTAGGAACGCGTAGCACAGATACGCAGTATTTT. It is translated as CASSLGTRSTDTQYF.